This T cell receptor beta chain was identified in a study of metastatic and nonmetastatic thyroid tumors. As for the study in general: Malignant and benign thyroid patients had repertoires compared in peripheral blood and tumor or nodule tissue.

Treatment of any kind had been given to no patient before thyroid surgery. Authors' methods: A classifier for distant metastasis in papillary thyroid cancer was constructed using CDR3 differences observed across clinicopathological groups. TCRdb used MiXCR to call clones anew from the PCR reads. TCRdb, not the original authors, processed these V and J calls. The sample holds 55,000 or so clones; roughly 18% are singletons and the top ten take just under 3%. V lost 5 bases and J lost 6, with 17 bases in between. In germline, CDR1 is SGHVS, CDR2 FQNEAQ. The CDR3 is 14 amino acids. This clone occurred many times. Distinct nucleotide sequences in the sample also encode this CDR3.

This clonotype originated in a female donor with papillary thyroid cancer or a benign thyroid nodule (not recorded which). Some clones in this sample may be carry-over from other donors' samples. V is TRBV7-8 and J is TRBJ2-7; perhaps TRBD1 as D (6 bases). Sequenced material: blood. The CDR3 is CASSTSGTQGEQYF. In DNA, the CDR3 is TGTGCCAGCAGCACATCCGGGACACAAGGCGAGCAGTACTTC.